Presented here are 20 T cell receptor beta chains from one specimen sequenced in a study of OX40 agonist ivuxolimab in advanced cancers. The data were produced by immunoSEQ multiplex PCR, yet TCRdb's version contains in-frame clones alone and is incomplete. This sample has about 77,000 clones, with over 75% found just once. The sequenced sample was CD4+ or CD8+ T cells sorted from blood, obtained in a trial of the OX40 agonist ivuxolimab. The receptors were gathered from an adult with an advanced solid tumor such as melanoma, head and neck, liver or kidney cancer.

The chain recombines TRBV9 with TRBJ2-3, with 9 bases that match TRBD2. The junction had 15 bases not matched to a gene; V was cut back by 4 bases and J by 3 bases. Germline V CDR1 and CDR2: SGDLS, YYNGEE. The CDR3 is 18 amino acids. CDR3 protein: CASSSSPQGGGVTDTQYF. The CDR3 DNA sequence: TGTGCCAGCAGCTCATCCCCCCAGGGCGGGGGGGTGACAGATACGCAGTATTTT.

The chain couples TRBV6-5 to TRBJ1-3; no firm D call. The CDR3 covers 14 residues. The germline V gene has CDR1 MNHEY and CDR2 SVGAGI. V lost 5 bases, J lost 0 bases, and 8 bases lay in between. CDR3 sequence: CASSVTASGNTIYF. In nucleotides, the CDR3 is TGTGCCAGCAGTGTGACTGCCTCTGGAAACACCATATATTTT.

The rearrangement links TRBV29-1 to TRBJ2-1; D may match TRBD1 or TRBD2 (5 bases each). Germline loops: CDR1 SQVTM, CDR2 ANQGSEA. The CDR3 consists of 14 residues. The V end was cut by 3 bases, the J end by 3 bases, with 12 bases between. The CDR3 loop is CSVETGDVYNEQFF. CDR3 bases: TGCAGCGTTGAGACCGGGGACGTCTACAATGAGCAGTTCTTC.

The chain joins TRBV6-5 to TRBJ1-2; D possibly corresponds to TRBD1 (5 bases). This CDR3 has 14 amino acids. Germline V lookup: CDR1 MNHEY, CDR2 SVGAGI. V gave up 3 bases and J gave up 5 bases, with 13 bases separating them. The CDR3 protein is CASSYRDGRYGYTF. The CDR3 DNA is TGTGCCAGCAGTTATCGGGACGGACGGTATGGCTACACCTTC.

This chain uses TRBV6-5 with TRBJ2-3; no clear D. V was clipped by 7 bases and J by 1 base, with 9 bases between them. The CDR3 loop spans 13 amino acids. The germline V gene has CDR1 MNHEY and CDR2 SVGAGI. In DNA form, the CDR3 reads TGTGCCAGCAAGAGAGAGGGCACAGATACGCAGTATTTT. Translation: CASKREGTDTQYF.

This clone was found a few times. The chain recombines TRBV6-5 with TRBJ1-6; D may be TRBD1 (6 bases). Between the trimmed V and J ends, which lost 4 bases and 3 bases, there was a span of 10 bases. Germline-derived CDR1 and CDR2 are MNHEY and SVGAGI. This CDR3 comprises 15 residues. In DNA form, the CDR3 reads TGTGCCAGCAGTTCACAGGGTGTCTATAATTCACCCCTCCACTTT. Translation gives CASSSQGVYNSPLHF.

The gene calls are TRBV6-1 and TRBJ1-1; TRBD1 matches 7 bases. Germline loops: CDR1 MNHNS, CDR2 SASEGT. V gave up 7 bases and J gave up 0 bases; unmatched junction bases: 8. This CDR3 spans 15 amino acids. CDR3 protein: CASITGDSMNTEAFF. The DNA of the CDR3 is TGTGCCAGCATTACGGGGGACAGTATGAACACTGAAGCTTTCTTT.

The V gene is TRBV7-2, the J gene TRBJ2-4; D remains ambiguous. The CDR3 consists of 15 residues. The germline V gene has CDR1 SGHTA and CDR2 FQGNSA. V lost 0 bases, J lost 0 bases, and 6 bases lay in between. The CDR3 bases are TGTGCCAGCAGCTTAGCCGCCCTAGCCAAAAACATTCAGTACTTC. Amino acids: CASSLAALAKNIQYF.

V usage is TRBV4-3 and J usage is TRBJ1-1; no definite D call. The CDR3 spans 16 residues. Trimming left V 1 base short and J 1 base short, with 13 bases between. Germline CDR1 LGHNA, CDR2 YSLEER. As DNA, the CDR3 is TGCGCCAGCAGCCAAGGCCTGGCAGTAAGGAACACTGAAGCTTTCTTT. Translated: CASSQGLAVRNTEAFF.

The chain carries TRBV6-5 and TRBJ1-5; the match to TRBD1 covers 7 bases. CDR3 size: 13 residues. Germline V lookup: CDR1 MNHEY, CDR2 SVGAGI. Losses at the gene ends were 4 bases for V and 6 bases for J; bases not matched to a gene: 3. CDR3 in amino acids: CASSSHRGQPQHF. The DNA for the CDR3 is TGTGCCAGCAGTTCCCACAGGGGTCAGCCCCAGCATTTT.

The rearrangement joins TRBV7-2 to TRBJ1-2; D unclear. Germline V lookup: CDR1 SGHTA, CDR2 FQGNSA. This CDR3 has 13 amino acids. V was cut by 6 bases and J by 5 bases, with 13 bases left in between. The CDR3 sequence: CASSPQPGYGYTF. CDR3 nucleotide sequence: TGTGCCAGCAGTCCTCAACCGGGGTATGGCTACACCTTC.

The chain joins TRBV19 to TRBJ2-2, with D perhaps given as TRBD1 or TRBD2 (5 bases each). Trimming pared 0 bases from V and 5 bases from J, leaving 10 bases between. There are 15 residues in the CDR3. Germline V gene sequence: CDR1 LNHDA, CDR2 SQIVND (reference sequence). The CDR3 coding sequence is TGTGCCAGTAGTATAGAGAGGGGAAGGACCGGGGAGCTGTTTTTT. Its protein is CASSIERGRTGELFF.

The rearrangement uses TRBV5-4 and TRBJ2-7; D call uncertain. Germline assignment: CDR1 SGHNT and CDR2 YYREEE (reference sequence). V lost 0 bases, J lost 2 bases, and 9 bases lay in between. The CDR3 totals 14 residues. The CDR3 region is CASSLGQQTYEQYF. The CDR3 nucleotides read TGTGCCAGCAGCTTGGGGCAGCAAACCTACGAGCAGTACTTC.

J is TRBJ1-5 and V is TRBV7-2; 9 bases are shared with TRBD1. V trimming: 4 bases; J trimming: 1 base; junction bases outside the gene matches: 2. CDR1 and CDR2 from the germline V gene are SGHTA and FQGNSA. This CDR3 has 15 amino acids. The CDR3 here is CASSSGQGSNQPQHF. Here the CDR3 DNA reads TGTGCCAGCAGCTCGGGACAGGGAAGCAATCAGCCCCAGCATTTT.

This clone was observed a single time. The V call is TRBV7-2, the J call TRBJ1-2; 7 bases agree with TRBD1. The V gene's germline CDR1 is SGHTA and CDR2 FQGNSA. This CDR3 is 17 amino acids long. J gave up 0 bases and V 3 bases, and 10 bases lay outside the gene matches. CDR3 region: CASSLSRDRQPNYGYTF. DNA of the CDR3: TGTGCCAGCAGCTTGTCCCGGGACAGACAACCTAACTATGGCTACACCTTC.

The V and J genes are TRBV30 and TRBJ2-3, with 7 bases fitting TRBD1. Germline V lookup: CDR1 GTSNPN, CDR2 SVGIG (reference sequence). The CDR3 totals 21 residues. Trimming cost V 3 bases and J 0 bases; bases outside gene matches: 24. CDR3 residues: CAWRGGLPPTSTGKSTDTQYF. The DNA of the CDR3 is TGTGCCTGGAGGGGTGGGCTACCGCCGACTTCGACAGGGAAGAGCACAGATACGCAGTATTTT.

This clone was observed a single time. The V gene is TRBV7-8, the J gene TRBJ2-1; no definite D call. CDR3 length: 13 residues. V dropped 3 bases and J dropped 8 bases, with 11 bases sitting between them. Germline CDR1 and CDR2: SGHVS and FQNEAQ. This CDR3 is CASSFGRGYEQFF. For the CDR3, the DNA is TGTGCCAGCAGCTTCGGACGCGGATATGAGCAGTTCTTC.

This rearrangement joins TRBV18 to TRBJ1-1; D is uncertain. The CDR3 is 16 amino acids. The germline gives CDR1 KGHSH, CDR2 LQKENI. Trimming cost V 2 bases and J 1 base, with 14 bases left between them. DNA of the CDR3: TGTGCCAGCTCACCAGCTCAGACACAACCGAACACTGAAGCTTTCTTT. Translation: CASSPAQTQPNTEAFF.

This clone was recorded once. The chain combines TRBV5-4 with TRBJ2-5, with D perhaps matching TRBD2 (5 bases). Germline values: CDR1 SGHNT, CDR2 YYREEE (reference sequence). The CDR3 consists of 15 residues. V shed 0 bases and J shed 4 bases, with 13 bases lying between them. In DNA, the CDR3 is TGTGCCAGCAGCTTGGATCGCCTAGCAGGAGAGACCCAGTACTTC. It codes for CASSLDRLAGETQYF.

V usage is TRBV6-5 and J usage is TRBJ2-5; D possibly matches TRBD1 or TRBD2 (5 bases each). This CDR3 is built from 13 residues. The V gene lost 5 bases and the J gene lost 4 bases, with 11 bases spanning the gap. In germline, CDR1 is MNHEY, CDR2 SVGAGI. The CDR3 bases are TGTGCCAGCAGTCGACCGAGGGGAGAGACCCAGTACTTC. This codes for CASSRPRGETQYF.